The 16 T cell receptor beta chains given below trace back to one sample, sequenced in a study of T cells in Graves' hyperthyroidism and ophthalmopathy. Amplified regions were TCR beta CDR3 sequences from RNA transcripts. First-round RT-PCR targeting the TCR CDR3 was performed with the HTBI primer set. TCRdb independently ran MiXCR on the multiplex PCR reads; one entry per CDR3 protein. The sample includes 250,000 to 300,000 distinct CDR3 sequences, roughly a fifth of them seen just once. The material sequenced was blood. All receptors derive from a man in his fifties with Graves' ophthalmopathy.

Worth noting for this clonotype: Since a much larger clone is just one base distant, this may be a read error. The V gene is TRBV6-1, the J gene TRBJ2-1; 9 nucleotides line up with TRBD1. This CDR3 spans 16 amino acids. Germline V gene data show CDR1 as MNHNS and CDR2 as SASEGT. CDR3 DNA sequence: TGTGCCAGCAGTGAATCAGGACAGGGGATCTACAATGAGCAGTCCTTC. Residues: CASSESGQGIYNEQSF.

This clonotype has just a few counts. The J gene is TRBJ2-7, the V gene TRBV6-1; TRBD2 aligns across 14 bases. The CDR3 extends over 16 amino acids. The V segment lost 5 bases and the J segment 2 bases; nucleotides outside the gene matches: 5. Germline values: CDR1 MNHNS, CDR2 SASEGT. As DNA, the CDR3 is TGTGCCAGCAGTAGGGGACTAGCGGGAGACCCCTACGAGCAGTACTTC. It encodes CASSRGLAGDPYEQYF.

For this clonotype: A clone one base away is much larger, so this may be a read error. The CDR3 protein is CASSSGPRDTQYF. CDR3 nucleotide sequence: TGTGCCAGCAGTTCCGGGCCCCGAGATACGCAGTATTTT. This chain uses TRBV28 with TRBJ2-3; no definite D call. With 4 bases removed from V and 5 bases from J, the gap between germline ends came to 10 bases. In germline, CDR1 is MDHEN, CDR2 SYDVKM. The CDR3 is made up of 13 amino acids.

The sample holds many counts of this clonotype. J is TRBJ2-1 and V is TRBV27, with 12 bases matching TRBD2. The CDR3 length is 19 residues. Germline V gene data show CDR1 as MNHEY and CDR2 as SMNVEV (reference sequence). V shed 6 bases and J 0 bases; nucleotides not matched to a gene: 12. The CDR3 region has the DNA TGTGCCAGCAGGCCCCGGCTAGCGGGAGGGGTTGGCTCCTACAATGAGCAGTTCTTC. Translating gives CASRPRLAGGVGSYNEQFF.

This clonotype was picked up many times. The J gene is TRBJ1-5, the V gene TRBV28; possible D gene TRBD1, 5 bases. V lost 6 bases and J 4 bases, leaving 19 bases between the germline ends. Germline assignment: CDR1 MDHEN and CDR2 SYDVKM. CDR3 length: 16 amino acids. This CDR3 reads CASSPDRDGPNQPQHF. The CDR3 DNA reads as TGTGCCAGCAGCCCAGACCGGGACGGACCAAATCAGCCCCAGCATTTT.

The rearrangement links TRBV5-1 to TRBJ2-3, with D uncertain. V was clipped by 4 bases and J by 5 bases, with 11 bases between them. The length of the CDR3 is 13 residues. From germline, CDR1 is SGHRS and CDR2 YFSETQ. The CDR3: CASSLPEGDTQYF. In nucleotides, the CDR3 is TGCGCCAGCAGCCTGCCCGAAGGAGATACGCAGTATTTT.

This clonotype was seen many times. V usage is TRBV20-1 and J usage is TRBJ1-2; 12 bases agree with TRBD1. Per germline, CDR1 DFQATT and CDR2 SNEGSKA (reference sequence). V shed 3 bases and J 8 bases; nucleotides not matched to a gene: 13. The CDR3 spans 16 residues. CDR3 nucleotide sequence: TGCAGTGCTAGTCCCCTCTCGGGACAGGGGGCTGGAGGCTACACCTTC. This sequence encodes CSASPLSGQGAGGYTF.

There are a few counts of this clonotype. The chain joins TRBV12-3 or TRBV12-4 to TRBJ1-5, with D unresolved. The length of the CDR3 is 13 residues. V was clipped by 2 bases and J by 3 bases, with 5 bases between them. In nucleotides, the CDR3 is TGTGCCAGCAGTTTATACGCCAATCAGCCCCAGCATTTT. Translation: CASSLYANQPQHF.

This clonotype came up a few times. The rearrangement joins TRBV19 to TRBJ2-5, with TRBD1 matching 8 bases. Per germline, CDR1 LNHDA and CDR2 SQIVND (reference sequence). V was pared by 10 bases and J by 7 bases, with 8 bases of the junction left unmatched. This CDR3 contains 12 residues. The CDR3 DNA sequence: TGTGCCACCGGCCAGGGGGCAGTGACCCAGTACTTC. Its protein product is CATGQGAVTQYF.

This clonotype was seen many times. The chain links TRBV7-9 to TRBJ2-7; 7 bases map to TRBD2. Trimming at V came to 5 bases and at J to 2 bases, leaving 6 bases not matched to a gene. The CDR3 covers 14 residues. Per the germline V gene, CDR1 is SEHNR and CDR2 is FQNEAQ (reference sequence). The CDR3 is CASSASGGPYEQYF. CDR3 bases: TGTGCCAGCAGCGCTAGCGGAGGGCCCTACGAGCAGTACTTC.

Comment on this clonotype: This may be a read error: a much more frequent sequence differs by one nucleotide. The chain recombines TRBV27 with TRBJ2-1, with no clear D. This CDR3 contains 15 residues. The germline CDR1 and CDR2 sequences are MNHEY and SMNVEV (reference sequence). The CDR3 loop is CASNLDESPINGQFF. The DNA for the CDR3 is TGTGCCAGCAACCTGGACGAAAGCCCCATAAATGGGCAGTTCTTC.

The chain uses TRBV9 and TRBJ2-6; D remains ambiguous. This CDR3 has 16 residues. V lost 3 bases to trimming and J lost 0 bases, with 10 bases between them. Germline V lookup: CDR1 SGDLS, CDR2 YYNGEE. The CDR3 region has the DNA TGTGCCAGCAGCGCCTACACCTTCTCTGGGGCCAACGTCCTGACTTTC. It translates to CASSAYTFSGANVLTF.

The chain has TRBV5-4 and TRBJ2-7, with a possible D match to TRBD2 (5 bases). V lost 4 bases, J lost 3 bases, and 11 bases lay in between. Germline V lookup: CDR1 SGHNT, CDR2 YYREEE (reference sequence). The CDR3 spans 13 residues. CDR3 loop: CASSRGLDYEQYF. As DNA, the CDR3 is TGTGCCAGCAGCCGCGGGCTTGACTACGAGCAGTACTTC.

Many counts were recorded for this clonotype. As DNA, the CDR3 is TGCAGTGCCATACTGCGGAGCTCCTACGAGCAGTACTTC. As protein: CSAILRSSYEQYF. V usage is TRBV20-1 and J usage is TRBJ2-7; D unresolved. CDR1 and CDR2 (germline): DFQATT, SNEGSKA (reference sequence). Trimming pared 6 bases from V and 0 bases from J, leaving 12 bases between. There are 13 residues in the CDR3.

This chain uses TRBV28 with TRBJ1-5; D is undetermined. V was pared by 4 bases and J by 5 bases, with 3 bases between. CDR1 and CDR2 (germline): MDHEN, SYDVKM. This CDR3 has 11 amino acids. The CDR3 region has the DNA TGTGCCAGCAGTTCCTATCAGCCCCAGCATTTT. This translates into CASSSYQPQHF.

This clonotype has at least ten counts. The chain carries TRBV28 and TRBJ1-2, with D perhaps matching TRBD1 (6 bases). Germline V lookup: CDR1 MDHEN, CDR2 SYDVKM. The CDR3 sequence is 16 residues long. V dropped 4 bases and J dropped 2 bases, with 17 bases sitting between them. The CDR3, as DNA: TGTGCCAGCAGTTCTGCTGGGGGGGGCGGCAACTATGGCTACACCTTC. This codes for CASSSAGGGGNYGYTF.